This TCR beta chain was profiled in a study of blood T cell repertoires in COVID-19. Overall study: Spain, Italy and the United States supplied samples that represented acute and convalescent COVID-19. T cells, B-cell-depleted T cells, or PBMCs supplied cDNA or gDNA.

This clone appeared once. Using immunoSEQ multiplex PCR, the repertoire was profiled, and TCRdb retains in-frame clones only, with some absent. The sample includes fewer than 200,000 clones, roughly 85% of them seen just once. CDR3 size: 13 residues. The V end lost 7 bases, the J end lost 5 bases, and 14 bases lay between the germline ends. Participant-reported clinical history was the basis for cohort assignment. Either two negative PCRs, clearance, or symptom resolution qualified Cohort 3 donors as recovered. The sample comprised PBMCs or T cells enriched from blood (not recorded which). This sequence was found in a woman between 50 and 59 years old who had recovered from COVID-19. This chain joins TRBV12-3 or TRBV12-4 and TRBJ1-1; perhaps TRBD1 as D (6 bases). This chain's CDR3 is CASTSGGGTEAFF. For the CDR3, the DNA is TGTGCCAGCACCTCGGGGGGCGGGACTGAAGCTTTCTTT.